These T cell receptor beta chains were read from a single sample in a study of identical twins. TCRdb re-called the 5' RACE reads through MiXCR, storing one row per CDR3 protein. This table has some 600,000 distinct CDR3 sequences, 7.1% appearing once. The same specimen was also included in a second study, on yellow fever vaccine responses in identical twins.

Sequences were obtained from PBMCs. All receptors come from a young woman in good health. Each CDR3 is given with its conserved first and last residue. Fields, in order: J gene, V gene, CDR3 protein.

>TRBJ2-7|TRBV25-1
CASSGAGTGYAEQYF
>TRBJ2-2|TRBV2
CASSERGGLAVNTGELFF
>TRBJ1-4|TRBV29-1
CSVEEGGRPEKLFF
>TRBJ2-7|TRBV7-2
CASSLGGLAGGYEQYF
>TRBJ2-1|TRBV12-3/TRBV12-4
CASSIGYYNEQFF
>TRBJ2-1|TRBV12-3/TRBV12-4
CASKPGQGRYEQFF
>TRBJ2-3|TRBV9
CASRDRDPQDTQYF
>TRBJ2-2|TRBV20-1
CSVGGRAIGELFF
>TRBJ1-1|TRBV28
CASSFPLTRSQEMNTEAFF
>TRBJ1-1|TRBV3-1
CASSQASDRMYTEAFF
>TRBJ2-5|TRBV12-3/TRBV12-4
CASSLGRSQETQYF
>TRBJ2-7|TRBV3-1
CASSQKGASSSYEQYF
>TRBJ2-2|TRBV6-5
CASSYRTDNTGELFF
>TRBJ1-5|TRBV20-1
CSARGGINQPQHF
>TRBJ2-3|TRBV7-9
CASSFNRGRVTDTQYF
>TRBJ2-5|TRBV25-1
CASSESQARQETQYF
>TRBJ2-7|TRBV7-9
CASSLAGTVSSYEQYF
>TRBJ1-4|TRBV28
CASSFGTGGEKLFF
>TRBJ2-3|TRBV6-2/TRBV6-3
CASSQAGYSTDTQYF
>TRBJ2-3|TRBV5-1
CASSLDGLATDTQYF
>TRBJ1-5|TRBV7-9
CASSRSNQPQHF
>TRBJ1-5|TRBV20-1
CSAWDRGYSPQHF
>TRBJ2-1|TRBV5-6
CASSLQGLSEQFF
>TRBJ2-6|TRBV2
CASRATLAGGSSGANVLTF
>TRBJ2-7|TRBV20-1
CSARVRTSGMTYEQYF
>TRBJ1-1|TRBV12-3/TRBV12-4
CASSLARTSRAAFF
>TRBJ2-1|TRBV7-2
CASSLKDF
>TRBJ2-1|TRBV20-1
CSAGAVPPYNEQFF
>TRBJ2-7|TRBV6-5
CASSGDRYEQYF
>TRBJ2-5|TRBV2
CASKGDGTETQYF
>TRBJ2-3|TRBV5-1
CASSLGSGRATHRDTQYF
>TRBJ2-3|TRBV12-3/TRBV12-4
CASSFGLTDTQYF
>TRBJ1-1|TRBV27
CASSLSSGAKGAFF
>TRBJ2-7|TRBV7-2
CASSSSWEGESPYEQYF
>TRBJ2-2|TRBV7-6
CASSQRTGNTGELFF
>TRBJ2-7|TRBV28
CASRLHRTSGRAYEQYF
>TRBJ2-1|TRBV28
CASRLPGGASNEQFF
>TRBJ2-5|TRBV5-1
CASSFTGAQETQYF
>TRBJ2-2|TRBV24-1
CATSDLRRNSNTGELFF
>TRBJ2-1|TRBV29-1
CSVAETGYNEQFF
>TRBJ2-5|TRBV27
CASSTRDSSQETQYF
>TRBJ2-1|TRBV4-2
CASSQNLRNEQFF
>TRBJ2-7|TRBV20-1
CSAREGTNSYEQYF
>TRBJ1-5|TRBV12-3/TRBV12-4
CASSLTGDNQPQHF
>TRBJ1-5|TRBV6-1
CASSEGTGALTQPQHF
>TRBJ1-2|TRBV10-3
CAIRGDRNDNYGYTF
>TRBJ1-4|TRBV12-3/TRBV12-4
CASSPGPTTNEKLFF
>TRBJ2-1|TRBV5-1
CASSLDGGGNEQFF